This T cell receptor beta chain was sequenced in a study of technical replicates of blood from a handful of donors. Assay used: immunoSEQ multiplex PCR; TCRdb lists only in-frame clones, some missing. The sample lists roughly 73,000 clones, roughly 93% seen once, with roughly 0.25% in the top ten. The germline V gene has CDR1 KGHSH and CDR2 LQKENI. The CDR3 spans 15 residues. Trimming pared 3 bases from V and 8 bases from J, leaving 16 bases between. Material for sequencing was T cells isolated from PBMCs. V usage is TRBV18 and J usage is TRBJ1-4; maybe TRBD1 (5 bases). The receptor was derived from a human donor in good health. Written as DNA, the CDR3 is TGTGCCAGCTCACCGATCTTCAGGGATAGCGAAAAACTGTTTTTT. This encodes CASSPIFRDSEKLFF.